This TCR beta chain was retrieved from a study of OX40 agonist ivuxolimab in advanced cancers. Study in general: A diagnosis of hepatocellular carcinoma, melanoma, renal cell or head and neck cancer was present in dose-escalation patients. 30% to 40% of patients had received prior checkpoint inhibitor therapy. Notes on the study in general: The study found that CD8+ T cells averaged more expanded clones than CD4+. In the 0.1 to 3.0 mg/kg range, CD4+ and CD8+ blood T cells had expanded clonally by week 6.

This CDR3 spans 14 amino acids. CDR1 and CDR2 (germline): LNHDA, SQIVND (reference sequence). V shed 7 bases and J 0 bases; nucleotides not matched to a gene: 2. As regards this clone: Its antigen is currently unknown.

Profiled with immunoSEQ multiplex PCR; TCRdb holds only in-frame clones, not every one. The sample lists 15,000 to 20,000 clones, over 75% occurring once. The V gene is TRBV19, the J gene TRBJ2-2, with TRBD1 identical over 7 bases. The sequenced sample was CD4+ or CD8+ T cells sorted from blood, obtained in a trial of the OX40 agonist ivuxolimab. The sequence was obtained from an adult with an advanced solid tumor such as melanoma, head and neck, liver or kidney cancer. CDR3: CASTDRTNTGELFF. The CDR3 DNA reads TGTGCCAGTACGGACAGGACGAACACCGGGGAGCTGTTTTTT.